This TCR beta chain was identified in a study of T cell changes during pregnancy in multiple sclerosis. V was pared by 0 bases and J by 3 bases, with 13 bases between. This CDR3 is built from 15 residues. Libraries were prepared by immunoSEQ multiplex PCR; TCRdb keeps only in-frame clonotypes and omits some of them. The table includes roughly 43,000 clones, 85% to 95% detected once. This TCR was sampled from a female donor with multiple sclerosis, enrolled in a pregnancy study. Sequencing was performed on CD4+ T cells from peripheral blood mononuclear cells, taken in the third trimester of pregnancy. The chain carries TRBV5-7 and TRBJ2-7; no firm D call. TRBV5-7 is placed among ORFs of uncertain function. This chain's CDR3 is CASSLAHPGNYEQYF. The CDR3 DNA is TGTGCCAGCAGCTTGGCACACCCAGGAAACTACGAGCAGTACTTC.